The 12 T cell receptor beta chains below all came from one sample that was sequenced in a study of T-cell reconstitution after alpha-beta-depleted transplantation in children. The library targeted TCRbeta and was prepared with unique molecular identifiers. A single record per CDR3 protein comes from TCRdb applying MiXCR to the PCR reads. Of 45,000 to 55,000 distinct CDR3 sequences listed, approximately 6.1% are singletons. The input for sequencing was PBMCs, mostly from graft donor cells, taken 60 days after TCRalphabeta/CD19-depleted stem cell transplant. The receptors originated from a female patient aged 2-15 years who had a stem cell transplant for aplastic anemia, so the T cells may come from the graft donor.

The genes are TRBV30 and TRBJ2-5; no definite D call. V gave up 5 bases and J gave up 1 base, with 17 bases separating them. This CDR3 has 15 amino acids. Germline V gives CDR1 GTSNPN, CDR2 SVGIG (reference sequence). CDR3 sequence: CAWDIGRPSQETQYF. The CDR3 DNA reads as TGTGCCTGGGATATCGGTAGGCCATCCCAAGAGACCCAGTACTTC.

The chain has TRBV20-1 and TRBJ1-2; TRBD1 agrees at 7 bases. The CDR3 runs to 13 residues. Germline V CDR1 and CDR2: DFQATT, SNEGSKA (reference sequence). J lost 2 bases, V lost 1 base, and 1 base had no gene match. The CDR3 DNA reads as TGCAGTGCTAGAGTGACAGGGAACTATGGCTACACCTTC. Encoded protein: CSARVTGNYGYTF.

This clonotype was seen repeatedly, ten times or more. CDR3: CASSYTTGGSGNTIYF. As DNA, the CDR3 is TGTGCCAGCAGTTACACCACGGGCGGCTCTGGAAACACCATATATTTT. The chain couples TRBV6-5 to TRBJ1-3; the D is unclear. Germline V CDR1 and CDR2: MNHEY, SVGAGI. The length of the CDR3 is 16 residues. V lost 2 bases to trimming and J lost 0 bases, with 11 bases between them.

This clonotype has a count of ten or more. The rearrangement links TRBV20-1 to TRBJ2-7, with 12 nucleotides matching TRBD1. The CDR3 sequence is 15 residues long. Trimming removed 4 bases from V and 7 bases from J; junction bases left unmatched: 11. CDR1 DFQATT and CDR2 SNEGSKA come from the germline V gene (reference sequence). CDR3 loop: CSAIYPGQGAGEQYF. In nucleotides, the CDR3 is TGCAGTGCTATATATCCGGGACAGGGGGCCGGGGAGCAGTACTTC.

CDR3 nucleotide sequence: TGTGCCGGAAAGACGGGGGGAAGCGGCGGAGCCCATGAGCAGTTCTTC. Its protein is CAGKTGGSGGAHEQFF. V usage is TRBV2 and J usage is TRBJ2-1; 7 bases line up with TRBD2. Per the germline V gene, CDR1 is SNHLY and CDR2 is FYNNEI. The CDR3 sequence is 16 residues long. With 11 bases clipped from V and 8 bases from J, the junction kept 21 bases outside the gene matches.

This clonotype was picked up many times. V and J are TRBV6-5 and TRBJ1-4; TRBD1 agrees at 8 bases. CDR1 is MNHEY, CDR2 SVGAGI, per germline. The CDR3 has 16 residues. With 0 bases clipped from V and 10 bases from J, the junction kept 10 bases outside the gene matches. DNA for the CDR3: TGTGCCAGCAGTTACTCGGGACAGGTGGGGCAAGGAAAACTGTTTTTT. This codes for CASSYSGQVGQGKLFF.

This clonotype was seen ten or more times. This rearrangement joins TRBV4-2 to TRBJ2-1; D remains unclear. The V gene's germline CDR1 is LGHNA and CDR2 YNFKEQ. The length of the CDR3 is 14 residues. V was shortened by 3 bases and J by 0 bases, with 6 bases between the two germline ends. Written as DNA, the CDR3 is TGTGCCAGCAGCCACCAGAGCTCCTACAATGAGCAGTTCTTC. It yields the protein CASSHQSSYNEQFF.

At least ten counts were recorded for this clonotype. This rearrangement joins TRBV7-3 to TRBJ2-4; D ambiguous. With 3 bases removed from V and 1 base from J, the gap between germline ends came to 13 bases. The CDR3 contains 16 residues. Germline V lookup: CDR1 SGHTA, CDR2 FQGTGA. Here the CDR3 reads CASSFVLRGAKNIQYF. The CDR3 DNA follows: TGTGCCAGCAGCTTTGTATTGCGAGGCGCCAAAAACATTCAGTACTTC.

This clonotype was observed many times. J is TRBJ2-7 and V is TRBV11-2; D perhaps matches TRBD1 (6 bases). This CDR3 region has 15 residues. The V end was cut by 2 bases, the J end by 3 bases, with 14 bases between. The germline V gene encodes CDR1 SGHAT and CDR2 FQNNGV. CDR3: CASSLSDRWHYEQYF. The CDR3 DNA reads as TGTGCCAGCAGCTTAAGCGACAGGTGGCACTACGAGCAGTACTTC.

J is TRBJ2-7 and V is TRBV3-1; D possibly corresponds to TRBD2 (6 bases). This CDR3 is 14 amino acids long. Per the germline V gene, CDR1 is LGHDT and CDR2 is YNNKEL (reference sequence). The V and J ends lost 4 bases and 2 bases respectively, with 12 bases between them. CDR3 region: CASSLSEGPYEQYF. CDR3 nucleotides: TGTGCCAGCAGCCTCTCGGAGGGCCCCTACGAGCAGTACTTC.

This clonotype showed up many times. The rearrangement joins TRBV15 to TRBJ2-1; TRBD2 matches 7 bases. V dropped 4 bases and J dropped 8; count of bases not matched to a gene: 8. This CDR3 contains 14 residues. Germline CDR1 LNHNV, CDR2 YYDKDF (reference sequence). The CDR3 DNA sequence: TGTGCCACCAGCAAAACGACTAGCCGGCATGAGCAGTTCTTC. It specifies CATSKTTSRHEQFF.

This clonotype has a count of ten or more. This chain uses TRBV20-1 with TRBJ2-4, with TRBD1 identical over 7 bases. With V trimmed by 5 bases and J by 2 bases, 3 bases remained unmatched. The CDR3 extends over 13 amino acids. The germline V gene encodes CDR1 DFQATT and CDR2 SNEGSKA (reference sequence). This CDR3 reads CSAEDRPKNIQYF. For the CDR3, the DNA is TGCAGTGCTGAGGACAGGCCCAAAAACATTCAGTACTTC.